The subject of this entry is one T cell receptor (beta chain). This sample is drawn from a study of technical replicates of blood from several donors. CDR1 and CDR2 (germline): WSHSY, SAAADI. Trimming at V came to 0 bases and at J to 2 bases, leaving 5 bases not matched to a gene. The CDR3 runs 17 residues. Repertoires were generated with immunoSEQ multiplex PCR, while TCRdb's copy carries only in-frame clones and drops some. The sample shows roughly 71,000 clones, around 95% of them seen only once. This TCR derives from a human donor in good health. Specimen: T cells isolated from PBMCs. The rearrangement uses TRBV10-2 and TRBJ2-5; TRBD2 matches 11 bases. The CDR3 loop is CASSESISGGGQETQYF. The CDR3 DNA sequence: TGCGCCAGCAGTGAGTCGATTAGCGGGGGGGGACAAGAGACCCAGTACTTC.